This TCR beta chain was observed in a study of blood T cells in healthy people across ages. Losses at the gene ends were 4 bases for V and 5 bases for J; bases not matched to a gene: 8. Germline loops: CDR1 SEHNR, CDR2 FQNEAQ (reference sequence). This CDR3 is built from 16 residues. Next came a second PCR, run for about 7 to 11 cycles, which used a sample-barcoded 5' primer along with a J-beta primer mix. Via MiXCR, TCRdb re-called the 5' RACE reads, giving one row per CDR3 protein. The data contain around 780,000 distinct CDR3 sequences, around a quarter of them seen just once; the ten biggest clones take up around 2.9%. These data also formed part of another study, on T cells of mothers and their children.

The sequence was collected from a boy aged 10-17 years in good health. The sample was blood. This rearrangement joins TRBV7-9 to TRBJ1-1, with TRBD1 matching over 12 bases. CDR3: CASSSGEGQGATEAFF. CDR3 nucleotides: TGTGCCAGCAGCTCAGGAGAGGGACAGGGGGCAACTGAAGCTTTCTTT.